This T cell receptor beta chain is from a study of T cell responses to AZD1222 COVID-19 vaccine. The study's findings and limits: It should be noted that donors were predominantly white British and more often female, and clonal diversity was possibly underestimated.

With respect to this clone: What it recognizes is unknown.

Sequenced by immunoSEQ multiplex PCR; TCRdb stores in-frame clones only, minus some. The data show 90,000 to 110,000 clones, with more than 70% seen just once and about 9.3% held by the top ten. CDR1 is SGHTS and CDR2 is YDEGEE in the germline V gene. This CDR3 spans 14 amino acids. V was cut by 6 bases and J by 6 bases, with 16 bases left in between. The sequencing here drew on peripheral blood, taken on day 0 of AZD1222 vaccination. This sequence originates from an adult in good health. This chain joins TRBV5-8 and TRBJ2-1, with D perhaps matching TRBD2 (6 bases). CDR3 nucleotides: TGTGCCAGCAACATGGGGGGTCAGCGCAATGAGCAGTTCTTC. It specifies CASNMGGQRNEQFF.